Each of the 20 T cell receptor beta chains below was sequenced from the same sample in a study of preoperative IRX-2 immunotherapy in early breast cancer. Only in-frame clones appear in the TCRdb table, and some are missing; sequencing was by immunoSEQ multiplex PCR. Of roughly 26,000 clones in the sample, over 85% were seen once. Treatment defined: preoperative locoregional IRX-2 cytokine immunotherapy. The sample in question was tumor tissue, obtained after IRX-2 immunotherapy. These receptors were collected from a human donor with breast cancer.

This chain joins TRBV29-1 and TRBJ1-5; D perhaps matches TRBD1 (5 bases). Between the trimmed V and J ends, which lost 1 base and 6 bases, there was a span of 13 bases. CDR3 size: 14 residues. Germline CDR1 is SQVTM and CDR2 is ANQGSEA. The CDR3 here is CSVEVGQGGQPQHF. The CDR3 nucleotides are TGCAGCGTTGAAGTCGGGCAGGGAGGTCAGCCCCAGCATTTT.

For the CDR3, the DNA is TGTGCCAGCCACGGGAGTCTTGGACAGGTCGAAGAGACCCAGTACTTC. Its protein is CASHGSLGQVEETQYF. The chain combines TRBV18 with TRBJ2-5; tentatively, D is TRBD1 (7 bases). This CDR3 comprises 16 residues. CDR1 is KGHSH and CDR2 is LQKENI in the germline V gene. Between the trimmed V and J ends, which lost 8 bases and 3 bases, there was a span of 22 bases.

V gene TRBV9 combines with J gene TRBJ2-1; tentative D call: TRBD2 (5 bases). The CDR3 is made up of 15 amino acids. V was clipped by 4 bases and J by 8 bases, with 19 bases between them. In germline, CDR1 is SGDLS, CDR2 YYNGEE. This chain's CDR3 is CASSPRAGNSDEQFF. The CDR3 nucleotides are TGTGCCAGCAGCCCCCGAGCCGGGAATTCGGATGAGCAGTTCTTC.

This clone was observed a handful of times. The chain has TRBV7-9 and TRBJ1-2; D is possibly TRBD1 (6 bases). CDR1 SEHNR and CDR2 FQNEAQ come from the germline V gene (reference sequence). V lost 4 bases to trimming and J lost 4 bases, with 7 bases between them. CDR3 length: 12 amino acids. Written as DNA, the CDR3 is TGTGCCAGCAGCTACAGGGCCTATGGCTACACCTTC. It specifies CASSYRAYGYTF.

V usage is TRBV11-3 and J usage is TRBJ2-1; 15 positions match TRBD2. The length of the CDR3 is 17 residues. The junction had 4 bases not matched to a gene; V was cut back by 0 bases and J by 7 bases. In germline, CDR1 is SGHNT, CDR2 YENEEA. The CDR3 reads CASSLDGLAGGRNEQFF. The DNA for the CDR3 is TGTGCCAGCAGCTTAGACGGACTAGCGGGGGGGCGGAATGAGCAGTTCTTC.

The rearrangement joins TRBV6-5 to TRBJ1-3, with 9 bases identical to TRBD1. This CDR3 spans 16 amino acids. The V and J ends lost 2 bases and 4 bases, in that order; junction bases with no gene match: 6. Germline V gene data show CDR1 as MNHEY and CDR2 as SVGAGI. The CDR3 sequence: CASSYTQGAKGNTIYF. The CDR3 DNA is TGTGCCAGCAGTTACACACAGGGGGCAAAAGGAAACACCATATATTTT.

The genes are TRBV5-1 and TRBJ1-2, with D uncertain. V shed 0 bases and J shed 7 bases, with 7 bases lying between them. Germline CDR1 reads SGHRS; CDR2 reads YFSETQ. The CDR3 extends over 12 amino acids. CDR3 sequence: CASSLDSGGYTF. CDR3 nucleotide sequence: TGCGCCAGCAGCTTGGATTCGGGTGGCTACACCTTC.

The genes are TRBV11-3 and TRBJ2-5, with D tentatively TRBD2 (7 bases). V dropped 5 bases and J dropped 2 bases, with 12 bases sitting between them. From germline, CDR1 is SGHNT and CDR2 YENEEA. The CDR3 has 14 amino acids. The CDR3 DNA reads TGTGCCAGCAGCCGGGGGGCCGGGCAAGAGACCCAGTACTTC. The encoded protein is CASSRGAGQETQYF.

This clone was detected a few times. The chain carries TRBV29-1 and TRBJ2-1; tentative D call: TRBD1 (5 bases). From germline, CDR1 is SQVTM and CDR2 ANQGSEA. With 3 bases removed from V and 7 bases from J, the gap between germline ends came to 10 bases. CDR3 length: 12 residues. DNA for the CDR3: TGCAGCGTTGATTTCAGGGTTAATGAGCAGTTCTTC. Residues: CSVDFRVNEQFF.

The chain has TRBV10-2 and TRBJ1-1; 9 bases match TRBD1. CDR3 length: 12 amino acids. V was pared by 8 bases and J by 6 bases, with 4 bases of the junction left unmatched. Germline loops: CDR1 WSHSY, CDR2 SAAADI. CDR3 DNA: TGCGCCAGCCAGGACAGGGGATCTGAAGCTTTCTTT. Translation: CASQDRGSEAFF.

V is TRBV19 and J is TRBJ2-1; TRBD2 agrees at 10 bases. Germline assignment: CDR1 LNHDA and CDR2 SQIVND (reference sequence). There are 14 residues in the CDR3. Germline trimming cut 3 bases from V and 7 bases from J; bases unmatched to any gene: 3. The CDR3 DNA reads TGTGCCAGTAGTATGAAGGGACTAGCGAATGAGCAGTTCTTC. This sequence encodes CASSMKGLANEQFF.

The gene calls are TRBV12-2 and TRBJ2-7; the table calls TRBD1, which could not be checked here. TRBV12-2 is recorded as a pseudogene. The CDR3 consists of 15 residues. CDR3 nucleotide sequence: TGTGCAAGTCGCTCACCGGGACAGGGATTGGGGGAGCAGTACTTC. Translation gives CASRSPGQGLGEQYF.

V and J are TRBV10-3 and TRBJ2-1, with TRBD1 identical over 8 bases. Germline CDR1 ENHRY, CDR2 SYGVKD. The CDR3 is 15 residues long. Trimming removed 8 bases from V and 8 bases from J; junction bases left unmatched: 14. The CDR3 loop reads CAISDPRQGWDEQFF. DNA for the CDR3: TGTGCCATCTCCGACCCGAGACAGGGGTGGGATGAGCAGTTCTTC.

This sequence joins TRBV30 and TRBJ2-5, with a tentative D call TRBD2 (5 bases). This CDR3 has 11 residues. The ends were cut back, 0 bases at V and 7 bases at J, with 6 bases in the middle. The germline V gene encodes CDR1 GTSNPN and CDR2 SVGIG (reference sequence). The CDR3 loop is CAWSVGVTQYF. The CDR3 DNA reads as TGTGCCTGGAGTGTCGGGGTGACCCAGTACTTC.

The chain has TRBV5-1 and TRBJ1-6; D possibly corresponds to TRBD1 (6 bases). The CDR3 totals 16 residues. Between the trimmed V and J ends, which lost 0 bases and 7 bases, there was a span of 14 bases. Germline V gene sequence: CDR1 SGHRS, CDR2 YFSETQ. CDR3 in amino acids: CASSLEARGMNSPLHF. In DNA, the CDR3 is TGCGCCAGCAGCTTGGAGGCCAGGGGAATGAATTCACCCCTCCACTTT.

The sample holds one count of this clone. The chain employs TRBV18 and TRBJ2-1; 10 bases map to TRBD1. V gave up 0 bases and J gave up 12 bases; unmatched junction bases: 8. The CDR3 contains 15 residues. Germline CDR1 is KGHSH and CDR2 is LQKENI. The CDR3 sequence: CASSPPDRGRVGQFF. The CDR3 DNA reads TGTGCCAGCTCACCACCAGACAGGGGGCGAGTGGGGCAGTTCTTC.

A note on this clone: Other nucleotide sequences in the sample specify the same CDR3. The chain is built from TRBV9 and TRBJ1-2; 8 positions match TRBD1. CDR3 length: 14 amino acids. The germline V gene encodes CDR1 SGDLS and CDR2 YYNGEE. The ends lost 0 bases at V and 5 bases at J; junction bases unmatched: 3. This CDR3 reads CASSVGQGTYGYTF. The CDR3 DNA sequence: TGTGCCAGCAGCGTAGGACAGGGGACATATGGCTACACCTTC.

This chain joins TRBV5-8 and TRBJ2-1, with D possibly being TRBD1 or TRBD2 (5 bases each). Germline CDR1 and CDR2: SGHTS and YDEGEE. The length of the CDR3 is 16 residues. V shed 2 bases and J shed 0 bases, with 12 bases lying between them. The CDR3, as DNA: TGTGCCAGCAGCTTTTCCTGGGGGTCCTCCTACAATGAGCAGTTCTTC. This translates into CASSFSWGSSYNEQFF.

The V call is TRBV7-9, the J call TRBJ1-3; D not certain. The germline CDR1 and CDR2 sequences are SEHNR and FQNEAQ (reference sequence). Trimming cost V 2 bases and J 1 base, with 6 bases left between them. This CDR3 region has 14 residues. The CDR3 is CASSLSISGNTIYF. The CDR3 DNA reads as TGTGCCAGCAGCTTAAGCATATCTGGAAACACCATATATTTT.

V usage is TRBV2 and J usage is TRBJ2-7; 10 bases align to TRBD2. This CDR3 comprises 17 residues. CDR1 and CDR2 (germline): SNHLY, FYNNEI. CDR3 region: CASSEGLAVFFSYEQYV. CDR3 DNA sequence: TGTGCCAGCAGCGAAGGACTAGCGGTATTTTTTTCCTACGAGCAGTACGTC.